This paragraph reports one T cell receptor (beta chain). Germline V gives CDR1 SQVTM, CDR2 ANQGSEA. The ends were cut back, 4 bases at V and 5 bases at J, with 11 bases in the middle. The CDR3 loop spans 13 amino acids. The method was immunoSEQ multiplex PCR; TCRdb's version includes in-frame clones alone and lacks a portion of them. The sample lists about 390,000 clones; around nine tenths were seen once. The data are from a study of blood T cell repertoires in COVID-19. Study-level background: The study drew acute and convalescent COVID-19 samples from the United States, Italy and Spain. The analysed material was cDNA or gDNA that came from T cells, B-cell-depleted T cells, or PBMCs.

Living in roughly 25 US areas, the participants were between 18 and 89 years of age. Two negative PCRs, clearance, or symptom resolution were required of recovered Cohort 3 donors. The J gene is TRBJ2-2, the V gene TRBV29-1; D perhaps matches TRBD2 (6 bases). The sample was PBMCs or T cells enriched from blood (not recorded which). This clonotype originated in a woman aged 45-65 years who had recovered from COVID-19. Here the CDR3 reads CSVAAGFTGELFF. The CDR3 DNA follows: TGCAGCGTTGCGGCGGGATTTACCGGGGAGCTGTTTTTT.